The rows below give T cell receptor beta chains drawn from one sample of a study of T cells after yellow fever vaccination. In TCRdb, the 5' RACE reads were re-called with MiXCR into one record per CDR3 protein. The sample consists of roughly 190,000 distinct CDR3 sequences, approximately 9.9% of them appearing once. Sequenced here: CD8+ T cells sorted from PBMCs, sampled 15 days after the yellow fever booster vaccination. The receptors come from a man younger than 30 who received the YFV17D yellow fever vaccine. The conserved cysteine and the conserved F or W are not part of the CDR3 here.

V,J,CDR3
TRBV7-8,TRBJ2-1,ASSLAGGVYNEQF
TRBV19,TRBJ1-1,ASSKGFYTEAF
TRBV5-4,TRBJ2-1,ASSLTDSSYNEQF
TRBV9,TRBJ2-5,ASSVGGLETQY
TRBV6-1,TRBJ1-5,ASSEGGLPQPQH
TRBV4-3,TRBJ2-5,ASSHRWGQETQY
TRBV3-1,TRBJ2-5,ASSPGAGQETQY
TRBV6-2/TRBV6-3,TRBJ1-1,ASSSEWGSEAF
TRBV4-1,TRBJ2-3,ASSLTGGASDTQY
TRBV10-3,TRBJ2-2,AISETQQGYNTGELF
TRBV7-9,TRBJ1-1,ASSLGGRGLITEAF
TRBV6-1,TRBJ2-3,ASSEDEGRPTDTQY
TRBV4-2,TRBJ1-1,ASSQDIRAAGTEAF
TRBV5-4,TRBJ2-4,ASSGGQGEHIQY
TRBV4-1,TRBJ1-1,ASSQGDGEAF
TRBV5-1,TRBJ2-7,ASSLQGQGPYEQY
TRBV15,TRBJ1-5,ATSRVGVSGNQPQH
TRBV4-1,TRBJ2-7,ASSQLTGLAGGEQY
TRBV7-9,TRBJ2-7,ASSTIVRDNNYEQY
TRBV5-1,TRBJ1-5,ASSPNPGGNQPQH
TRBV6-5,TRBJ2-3,ASSTGDLTDTQY
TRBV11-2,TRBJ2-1,ASSLGQDNEQF
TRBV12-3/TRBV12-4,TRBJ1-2,ASSTDRGAYGYT
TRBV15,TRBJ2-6,ATSQYSGANVLT
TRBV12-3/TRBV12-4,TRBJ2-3,ASSLGGGDHLGQY
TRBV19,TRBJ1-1,ASSMAAGKTEAF
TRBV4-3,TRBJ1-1,ASSHYNRNTEAF
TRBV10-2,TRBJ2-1,ASREVGLINEQF
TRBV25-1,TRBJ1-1,ASSEDRTKSEAF
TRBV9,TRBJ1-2,ASSVYPGNYGYT
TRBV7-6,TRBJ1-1,ASSLETENTEAF
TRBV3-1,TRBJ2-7,ASSPGLGDEQY
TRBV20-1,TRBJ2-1,SARDRLADYNEQF
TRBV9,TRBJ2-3,ASSSSTRATDTQY
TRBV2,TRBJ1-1,ASGIKTGGLTEAF
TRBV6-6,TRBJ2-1,ASSLYFRGGSYNEQF
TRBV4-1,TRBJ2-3,ASSRAPTDTQY